Listed here are 20 T cell receptor beta chains from one sample, sequenced in a study of CD8+CD57+ T cells in acquired aplastic anemia. Genomic DNA constituted the template upon which TCR beta VDJ and CDR3 profiling was performed. TCRdb called the reads again in MiXCR, with one record for every CDR3 protein. The table lists about 190,000 distinct CDR3 sequences, less than 65% of them singletons, with about 16% in the top ten. The specimen was sorted CD4+, CD8+, or CD8+CD57+ T cells (not recorded which) from PBMCs. The origin of the receptors is a human donor in good health, serving as a control.

The chain joins TRBV9 to TRBJ2-2; D gene ambiguous. Germline V gene sequence: CDR1 SGDLS, CDR2 YYNGEE. The CDR3 extends over 13 amino acids. With 5 bases removed from V and 6 bases from J, the gap between germline ends came to 11 bases. The CDR3 region is CASRRLRSGELFF. CDR3 coding DNA: TGTGCCAGCAGGCGGCTCCGGTCCGGGGAGCTGTTTTTT.

The gene calls are TRBV10-3 and TRBJ2-1, with D possibly being TRBD1 or TRBD2 (7 bases each). Deletions cut 10 bases from V and 7 bases from J, with 14 bases between. Germline V gives CDR1 ENHRY, CDR2 SYGVKD. The CDR3 runs 12 residues. The CDR3 reads CASSGTENEQFF. CDR3 DNA: TGTGCCAGCAGCGGGACAGAAAATGAGCAGTTCTTC.

The gene calls are TRBV2 and TRBJ2-5; 15 bases map to TRBD2. V trimming: 6 bases; J trimming: 4 bases; junction bases outside the gene matches: 6. The CDR3 covers 16 residues. Germline CDR1 is SNHLY and CDR2 is FYNNEI. CDR3 DNA: TGTGCCAGCAGGAACGGACTAGCGGGGGGGCCAGAGACCCAGTACTTC. It specifies CASRNGLAGGPETQYF.

The CDR3: CSARTGTLESYEQYF. The DNA of the CDR3 is TGCAGTGCTAGAACAGGGACTCTCGAATCCTACGAGCAGTACTTC. The rearrangement uses TRBV20-1 and TRBJ2-7; D may match TRBD1 or TRBD2 (6 bases each). The CDR3 totals 15 residues. With 2 bases removed from V and 1 base from J, the gap between germline ends came to 15 bases. Germline V gene data show CDR1 as DFQATT and CDR2 as SNEGSKA (reference sequence).

This clonotype was counted a few times. Sequence at one end of the junction differs from germline and may be a read error. This sequence joins TRBV5-6 and TRBJ1-2, with D tentatively TRBD1 (6 bases). In germline, CDR1 is SGHDT, CDR2 YYEEEE. The CDR3 sequence is 16 residues long. The CDR3 region is CTSSLTGGQINYGYTF. CDR3 bases: TGTACCAGCAGCTTGACGGGTGGACAGATTAACTATGGCTACACCTTC.

The V call is TRBV15, the J call TRBJ1-5; D not resolved. The CDR3 length is 16 residues. The germline CDR1 and CDR2 sequences are LNHNV and YYDKDF (reference sequence). Trimming cost V 1 base and J 0 bases, with 10 bases left between them. For the CDR3, the DNA is TGTGCCACCAGCAGAGGTCGAGGCAGTAGCAATCAGCCCCAGCATTTT. As protein: CATSRGRGSSNQPQHF.

This clonotype was counted at least ten times. The genes are TRBV11-2 and TRBJ2-5; possible D gene TRBD2, 5 bases. Trimming stripped 3 bases from V and 7 bases from J, with 12 bases between. CDR1 SGHAT and CDR2 FQNNGV come from the germline V gene. The CDR3 is 13 amino acids. In DNA, the CDR3 is TGTGCCAGCAGCTTCGGACTGGAAGGGACCCAGTACTTC. Its translation is CASSFGLEGTQYF.

This clonotype occurred many times. The chain has TRBV7-2 and TRBJ1-2; D is possibly TRBD1 (5 bases). V was trimmed by 5 bases and J by 8 bases, leaving 15 bases between them. The V gene's germline CDR1 is SGHTA and CDR2 FQGNSA. CDR3 size: 13 residues. The CDR3 region is CASSRGTGEGYTF. DNA for the CDR3: TGTGCCAGCAGCCGGGGGACCGGGGAAGGCTACACCTTC.

The V and J genes are TRBV20-1 and TRBJ1-1; no reliable D call. The V and J ends lost 3 bases and 1 base respectively, with 12 bases between them. CDR1 and CDR2 from the germline V gene are DFQATT and SNEGSKA (reference sequence). The CDR3 is 14 amino acids. Here the CDR3 reads CSASRKESNTEAFF. In nucleotides, the CDR3 is TGCAGTGCTAGCAGAAAGGAGTCGAACACTGAAGCTTTCTTT.

This clonotype was seen many times. The rearrangement joins TRBV6-2 or TRBV6-3 to TRBJ2-5; 9 bases agree with TRBD1. This CDR3 is built from 16 residues. V shed 0 bases, J shed 0 bases, and the junction held 2 bases outside the gene matches. In germline, CDR1 is MNHEY, CDR2 SVGEGT. This CDR3 reads CASSYSGTGHQETQYF. DNA of the CDR3: TGTGCCAGCAGTTACTCGGGGACAGGGCACCAAGAGACCCAGTACTTC.

This clonotype was seen a handful of times. The chain has TRBV15 and TRBJ2-3, with unresolved D. The CDR3 is 13 amino acids. In germline, CDR1 is LNHNV, CDR2 YYDKDF (reference sequence). V lost 1 base, J lost 2 bases, and 4 bases lay in between. CDR3 amino acids: CATSRATTDTQYF. CDR3 coding DNA: TGTGCCACCAGCAGAGCGACCACAGATACGCAGTATTTT.

A remark on this clonotype: A junction end diverges from the germline sequence, so it may reflect a read error. This chain links TRBV24-1 with TRBJ1-5; the match to TRBD1 covers 11 bases. The CDR3 sequence is 17 residues long. CDR1 is KGHDR and CDR2 is SFDVKD in the germline V gene. In DNA form, the CDR3 reads TGTGCCACCAGTGACCTACTGGGGACAGGGGGGAACACCGGGGAGCTGTTT. It yields the protein CATSDLLGTGGNTGELF.

The chain is built from TRBV2 and TRBJ2-2, with TRBD1 matching over 10 bases. The CDR3 is 16 residues long. Trimming cost V 7 bases and J 5 bases; bases outside gene matches: 10. Germline CDR1 and CDR2: SNHLY and FYNNEI. The CDR3 DNA reads as TGTGCCAGCAAGGACAGGGGGTCATCAGGAACCGGGGAGCTGTTTTTT. It encodes CASKDRGSSGTGELFF.

The count of this clonotype is one. The CDR3 spells CSARRMNTEAFF. The DNA for the CDR3 is TGCAGTGCTAGAAGGATGAACACTGAAGCTTTCTTT. The rearrangement joins TRBV20-1 to TRBJ1-1; D uncertain. V was trimmed by 2 bases and J by 0 bases, leaving 4 bases between them. This CDR3 has 12 residues. CDR1 DFQATT and CDR2 SNEGSKA come from the germline V gene (reference sequence).

The chain carries TRBV11-2 and TRBJ2-5, with TRBD1 matching over 9 bases. V gave up 6 bases and J gave up 2 bases; unmatched junction bases: 7. Germline V gene sequence: CDR1 SGHAT, CDR2 FQNNGV. The CDR3 sequence is 15 residues long. The CDR3 DNA follows: TGTGCCAGCAGGGAGGGGACAGGGCCTCAAGAGACCCAGTACTTC. It specifies CASREGTGPQETQYF.

V gene TRBV19 combines with J gene TRBJ1-2; 7 positions agree with TRBD1. CDR3 length: 13 residues. V lost 5 bases, J lost 6 bases, and 6 bases stayed unmatched. Germline CDR1 and CDR2: LNHDA and SQIVND (reference sequence). CDR3 protein: CASSERTGDGYTF. CDR3 coding DNA: TGTGCCAGTAGTGAACGGACAGGAGATGGCTACACCTTC.

There are many counts of this clonotype. The chain combines TRBV28 with TRBJ1-1; D possibly corresponds to TRBD1 (5 bases). Germline values: CDR1 MDHEN, CDR2 SYDVKM. The CDR3 has 11 amino acids. V lost 8 bases, J lost 10 bases, and 14 bases lay in between. The CDR3 is CASRPTVGAFF. Here the CDR3 DNA reads TGTGCCAGCCGACCGACAGTTGGAGCTTTCTTT.

This clonotype has only a few counts. The genes are TRBV6-4 and TRBJ2-3; the D gene is possibly TRBD2 (7 bases). Germline-derived CDR1 and CDR2 are MRHNA and SNTAGT. Trimming pared 3 bases from V and 3 bases from J, leaving 10 bases between. The CDR3 has 14 residues. The CDR3 reads CASSEGGGTDTQYF. The CDR3 DNA sequence: TGTGCCAGCAGTGAAGGGGGGGGGACAGATACGCAGTATTTT.

This chain links TRBV25-1 with TRBJ2-5; perhaps D is TRBD1 or TRBD2 (6 bases each). CDR1 and CDR2 (germline): MGHDK, SYGVNS. Trimming cost V 5 bases and J 5 bases, with 21 bases left between them. The CDR3 contains 16 residues. The CDR3 is CASSLATGGLSETQYF. CDR3 bases: TGTGCCAGCAGTCTAGCGACCGGGGGCCTAAGTGAGACCCAGTACTTC.

On this clonotype itself: Germline and junction disagree at one end, which may indicate a read error. The rearrangement links TRBV7-7 to TRBJ2-2, with D maybe TRBD2 (5 bases). Germline V CDR1 and CDR2: SSHAT, FNYEAQ (reference sequence). CDR3 length: 15 residues. The CDR3 DNA reads TGTGCTAGCAGAAATCCGGAGGCGGGCACCGGGGAGCTGTTTTTT. Translated: CASRNPEAGTGELFF.